Listed below are T cell receptor beta chains from one sample, sequenced in a study of blood T cells in healthy people across ages. One entry per CDR3 protein results from TCRdb running MiXCR on the 5' RACE reads. The top ten hold approximately 3.6% of the sample, which has about 560,000 distinct CDR3 sequences, about 27% seen once. This sample also appeared in a second study, on T cells of mothers and their children.

Source material: blood. The receptor source for this set is a boy between 2 and 10 years old in good health. Both conserved end residues are part of each CDR3. Each record gives: J gene, clone size, D gene, V gene, CDR3 protein, CDR3 DNA. D genes are given only for firm matches. Not every row has a clone size; where given, it reads once, few, many or a size class.

j_call: TRBJ2-1; clone_size: -; d_call: TRBD1; v_call: TRBV29-1; cdr3_aa: CSVDPLTGRSQFGSYNEQLF; cdr3_nt: TGCAGCGTTGATCCTCTGACAGGGCGATCTCAGTTCGGGTCCTACAATGAGCAGCTCTTC
j_call: TRBJ2-7; clone_size: few; d_call: -; v_call: TRBV12-3/TRBV12-4; cdr3_aa: CAGSSSYEQYF; cdr3_nt: TGTGCCGGCAGTTCATCCTACGAGCAGTACTTC
j_call: TRBJ2-3; clone_size: few; d_call: -; v_call: TRBV2; cdr3_aa: CASRSPGTTQYF; cdr3_nt: TGTGCCAGCAGGTCCCCGGGAACTACGCAGTATTTT
j_call: TRBJ2-7; clone_size: -; d_call: -; v_call: TRBV20-1; cdr3_aa: CSARRSQGLGEQYF; cdr3_nt: TGCAGTGCTAGGCGTAGCCAGGGACTGGGGGAGCAGTACTTC
j_call: TRBJ2-2; clone_size: -; d_call: TRBD2; v_call: TRBV9; cdr3_aa: CASSAKPSAGGTGELFF; cdr3_nt: TGTGCCAGCAGCGCGAAACCTAGTGCGGGAGGAACCGGGGAGCTGTTTTTT
j_call: TRBJ2-6; clone_size: few; d_call: TRBD1; v_call: TRBV12-3/TRBV12-4; cdr3_aa: CARGDRGSSGANVLTF; cdr3_nt: TGTGCCAGGGGGGACAGGGGTAGCTCTGGGGCCAACGTCCTGACTTTC
j_call: TRBJ2-5; clone_size: -; d_call: -; v_call: TRBV15; cdr3_aa: CATSRDYGGTQYF; cdr3_nt: TGTGCCACCAGCAGAGACTACGGTGGGACCCAGTACTTC
j_call: TRBJ2-4; clone_size: -; d_call: -; v_call: TRBV20-1; cdr3_aa: CSARDHSGAMRAKNIQYF; cdr3_nt: TGCAGTGCTAGAGATCATTCGGGCGCGATGAGAGCCAAAAACATTCAGTACTTC
j_call: TRBJ2-3; clone_size: few; d_call: TRBD2; v_call: TRBV7-3; cdr3_aa: CASSSGLAGNTDTQYF; cdr3_nt: TGTGCCAGCAGCTCAGGACTAGCGGGGAATACAGATACGCAGTATTTT
j_call: TRBJ2-1; clone_size: -; d_call: -; v_call: TRBV9; cdr3_aa: CASSVDDEQFF; cdr3_nt: TGTGCCAGCAGCGTAGATGATGAGCAGTTCTTC
j_call: TRBJ2-1; clone_size: few; d_call: TRBD1; v_call: TRBV12-3/TRBV12-4; cdr3_aa: CASSSTGGEQFF; cdr3_nt: TGTGCCAGCAGTTCCACAGGGGGTGAGCAGTTCTTC
j_call: TRBJ2-5; clone_size: -; d_call: -; v_call: TRBV7-2; cdr3_aa: CASGRWELETQYF; cdr3_nt: TGTGCCAGCGGACGGTGGGAATTAGAGACCCAGTACTTC
j_call: TRBJ2-5; clone_size: -; d_call: -; v_call: TRBV6-2/TRBV6-3; cdr3_aa: CASSPIVGGETQYF; cdr3_nt: TGTGCCAGCAGCCCTATAGTTGGCGGTGAGACCCAGTACTTC
j_call: TRBJ2-7; clone_size: -; d_call: -; v_call: TRBV29-1; cdr3_aa: CSVTTVLSYEQYF; cdr3_nt: TGCAGCGTTACCACAGTACTCTCCTACGAGCAGTACTTC
j_call: TRBJ2-1; clone_size: -; d_call: TRBD2; v_call: TRBV4-3; cdr3_aa: CASSPSWGLAGGEQSF; cdr3_nt: TGCGCCAGCAGCCCCTCCTGGGGACTAGCGGGCGGGGAGCAGTCCTTC
j_call: TRBJ2-5; clone_size: few; d_call: TRBD2; v_call: TRBV29-1; cdr3_aa: CIGLAEETQYF; cdr3_nt: TGCATAGGCCTAGCGGAAGAGACCCAGTACTTC
j_call: TRBJ2-1; clone_size: few; d_call: -; v_call: TRBV9; cdr3_aa: CASSVGNRAYNEQFF; cdr3_nt: TGTGCCAGCAGCGTAGGTAACCGCGCCTACAATGAGCAGTTCTTC
j_call: TRBJ2-7; clone_size: -; d_call: -; v_call: TRBV7-9; cdr3_aa: CASSFAQGYEQYF; cdr3_nt: TGTGCCAGCAGTTTCGCCCAGGGCTACGAGCAGTACTTC
j_call: TRBJ2-5; clone_size: once; d_call: TRBD1; v_call: TRBV20-1; cdr3_aa: CSARTSRDRGLEWFF; cdr3_nt: TGCAGTGCTAGAACCTCGCGGGACAGGGGCCTGGAGTGGTTCTTC
j_call: TRBJ1-2; clone_size: few; d_call: -; v_call: TRBV9; cdr3_aa: CASTRAGGYGYTF; cdr3_nt: TGTGCCAGCACTCGGGCCGGGGGCTATGGCTACACCTTC
j_call: TRBJ2-3; clone_size: -; d_call: TRBD1; v_call: TRBV27; cdr3_aa: CASSFGYRGQKDTQYF; cdr3_nt: TGTGCCAGCAGTTTCGGGTACAGGGGGCAGAAAGATACGCAGTATTTT
j_call: TRBJ2-1; clone_size: many; d_call: -; v_call: TRBV6-5; cdr3_aa: CASSRIAPQFF; cdr3_nt: TGTGCCAGCAGTCGTATAGCCCCCCAGTTCTTC
j_call: TRBJ2-1; clone_size: -; d_call: TRBD2; v_call: TRBV7-8; cdr3_aa: CASSHSTAGGPNKQFF; cdr3_nt: TGTGCCAGCAGCCATTCCACCGCGGGGGGGCCGAATAAGCAGTTCTTC
j_call: TRBJ1-2; clone_size: once; d_call: -; v_call: TRBV6-5; cdr3_aa: CASSYTSGANYGYTF; cdr3_nt: TGTGCCAGCAGTTACACTTCTGGGGCTAACTATGGCTACACCTTC
j_call: TRBJ2-3; clone_size: few; d_call: TRBD2; v_call: TRBV29-1; cdr3_aa: CSARTSAHTDTQYF; cdr3_nt: TGCAGCGCCCGGACTAGCGCTCACACAGATACGCAGTATTTT